This TCR beta chain was sequenced for a study of blood T cell repertoires in COVID-19. Study in general: Samples of COVID-19 (acute and convalescent) were obtained from the United States, Italy and Spain. Sources were T cells, B-cell-depleted T cells, or PBMCs; the material itself was cDNA or gDNA.

Under the authors' procedure: Nucleated cell counts were estimated from reference gene primer amplification. Here immunoSEQ multiplex PCR was the method, and the copy in TCRdb shows in-frame clones only, minus some. V and J calls and clone size are as listed in that table; D and trimming were resolved from the DNA. The sample has more than 65,000 clones, roughly 80% seen once. Trimming took 5 bases from V and 1 from J; bases not matched to a gene: 4. The CDR3 contains 14 residues. Germline CDR1 SGHAT, CDR2 FQNNGV. What was sequenced was peripheral blood. This receptor was identified in a woman of 80 years or more with acute or convalescent COVID-19. This chain connects TRBV11-2 to TRBJ1-1; 7 positions match TRBD1. CDR3: CASSPDRRNTEAFF. CDR3 sequence (DNA): TGTGCCAGCAGCCCGGACAGGAGGAACACTGAAGCTTTCTTT.